The sequence of this T cell receptor (beta chain) was determined in a study of cytomegalovirus exposure and HLA in healthy donors. Study-level results: While the bulk of TCR sequences proved rare, some public TCRs turned up in many donors. According to a subsequent analysis, TCR clusters from the first cohort were inclined to appear together in the 120 validation repertoires.

Generated by immunoSEQ multiplex PCR, the TCRdb table keeps only in-frame clones and is missing some. This sample has roughly 65,000 clones; approximately 94% occur once, and the top ten carry 4.4%. This clone is a singleton in its sample. Antigen unknown. The CDR3 is 16 amino acids. Germline lookup yields CDR1 ENHRY and CDR2 SYGVKD. V shed 2 bases, J shed 7 bases, and the junction held 10 bases outside the gene matches. Specimen: PBMCs. The chain recombines TRBV10-3 with TRBJ2-1; 8 bases are a match to TRBD2. This receptor was identified in a man between 18 and 29 years old in good health and CMV-seropositive. The CDR3 sequence: CAISENGGAGGNEQFF. For the CDR3, the DNA is TGTGCCATCAGTGAGAACGGGGGGGCCGGGGGGAATGAGCAGTTCTTC.